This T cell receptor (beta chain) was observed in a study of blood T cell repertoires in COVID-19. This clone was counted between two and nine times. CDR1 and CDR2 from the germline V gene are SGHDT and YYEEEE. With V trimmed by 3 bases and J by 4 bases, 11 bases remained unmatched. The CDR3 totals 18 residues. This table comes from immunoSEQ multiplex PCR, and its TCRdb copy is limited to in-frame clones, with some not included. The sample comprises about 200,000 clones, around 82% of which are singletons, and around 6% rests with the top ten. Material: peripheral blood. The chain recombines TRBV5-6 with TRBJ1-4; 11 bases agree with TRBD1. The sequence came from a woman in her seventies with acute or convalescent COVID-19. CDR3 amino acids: CASSSATGTGGRNEKLFF. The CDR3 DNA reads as TGTGCCAGCAGCTCGGCCACCGGGACAGGGGGTCGTAATGAAAAACTGTTTTTT.